The 14 T cell receptor beta chains in this list originate from one sample, sequenced in a study of cytomegalovirus exposure and HLA in healthy donors. 60 Vbeta and 13 Jbeta primers were used in PCR. Here immunoSEQ multiplex PCR was the method, and the copy in TCRdb shows in-frame clones only, minus some. Here the sample spans 150,000 to 200,000 clones, around 63% being singletons. What was sequenced was PBMCs. The origin of the receptors is a woman aged 18-30 years in good health and CMV-seropositive.

Worth noting for this clone: The sample holds other DNA sequences that translate to the same CDR3. The chain recombines TRBV9 with TRBJ2-1; the D is unclear. The CDR3 sequence is 15 residues long. Germline V lookup: CDR1 SGDLS, CDR2 YYNGEE. Trimming stripped 0 bases from V and 0 bases from J, with 7 bases between. CDR3 amino acids: CASSVGLSSYNEQFF. In nucleotides, the CDR3 is TGTGCCAGCAGCGTAGGACTGAGCTCCTACAATGAGCAGTTCTTC.

This rearrangement joins TRBV2 to TRBJ2-3, with TRBD1 matching 7 bases. The CDR3 has 15 amino acids. Germline CDR1 reads SNHLY; CDR2 reads FYNNEI. With 4 bases clipped from V and 4 bases from J, the junction kept 8 bases outside the gene matches. The CDR3, as DNA: TGTGCCAGCAGTGTACAGGGGCTATCCGCAGATACGCAGTATTTT. It yields the protein CASSVQGLSADTQYF.

The rearrangement joins TRBV5-1 to TRBJ1-1; TRBD1 agrees at 7 bases. Germline V gives CDR1 SGHRS, CDR2 YFSETQ. V was pared by 3 bases and J by 6 bases, with 5 bases of the junction left unmatched. The CDR3 has 13 amino acids. CDR3 nucleotides: TGCGCCAGCAGCTATGGGACAGAAGCTGAAGCTTTCTTT. Translating gives CASSYGTEAEAFF.

Turning to this clone: An end of the junction does not agree with germline; a read error may underlie this. This sample includes further DNA sequences coding for the same CDR3. J is TRBJ1-2 and V is TRBV7-9; D gene uncertain. Looked up from germline, CDR1 is SEHNR and CDR2 is FQNEAQ (reference sequence). This CDR3 is 14 amino acids long. The CDR3 sequence is CASSLHTIHYGYTF. DNA for the CDR3: TGCGCCAGCAGCTTACACACGATTCACTATGGCTACACCTTC.

V is TRBV28 and J is TRBJ1-2; D ambiguous. This CDR3 spans 15 amino acids. Deletions cut 6 bases from V and 4 bases from J, with 18 bases between. Germline CDR1 is MDHEN and CDR2 is SYDVKM. Here the CDR3 reads CASSRPRQTSYGYTF. The CDR3, as DNA: TGTGCCAGCAGCCGACCCAGACAAACCTCCTATGGCTACACCTTC.

This rearrangement joins TRBV6-1 to TRBJ2-1; TRBD2 aligns across 7 bases. The CDR3 length is 15 residues. Germline CDR1 MNHNS, CDR2 SASEGT. V lost 3 bases, J lost 7 bases, and 9 bases stayed unmatched. CDR3 sequence: CASSEAWTRSNEQFF. The DNA of the CDR3 is TGTGCCAGCAGTGAGGCTTGGACTAGATCGAATGAGCAGTTCTTC.

This chain links TRBV6-5 with TRBJ1-6; D is perhaps TRBD1 (5 bases). The CDR3 contains 15 residues. V dropped 3 bases and J dropped 5 bases, with 11 bases sitting between them. Germline V gene data show CDR1 as MNHEY and CDR2 as SVGAGI. This CDR3 is CASSYDSLNNSPLHF. For the CDR3, the DNA is TGTGCCAGCAGTTATGACAGCCTTAATAATTCACCCCTCCACTTT.

This rearrangement joins TRBV10-2 to TRBJ1-6; 7 bases agree with TRBD1. CDR3 length: 15 residues. The V segment lost 4 bases and the J segment 0 bases; nucleotides outside the gene matches: 0. CDR1 is WSHSY and CDR2 is SAAADI in the germline V gene. CDR3 sequence: CASSAGGSYNSPLHF. DNA of the CDR3: TGCGCCAGCAGTGCAGGGGGCTCCTATAATTCACCCCTCCACTTT.

V and J are TRBV19 and TRBJ2-1; 8 nucleotides agree with TRBD2. After removal of 8 bases from V and 10 bases from J, the junction contained 16 bases not matched to a gene. Germline V gene data show CDR1 as LNHDA and CDR2 as SQIVND (reference sequence). There are 15 residues in the CDR3. The CDR3 sequence: CASSAAGGTFLEQFF. As DNA, the CDR3 is TGTGCCAGTTCCGCGGCGGGAGGTACCTTTTTGGAGCAGTTCTTC.

V is TRBV6-5 and J is TRBJ2-5; 11 positions agree with TRBD1. Per the germline V gene, CDR1 is MNHEY and CDR2 is SVGAGI. The CDR3 length is 15 residues. J gave up 4 bases and V 3 bases, and 4 bases lay outside the gene matches. CDR3 nucleotides: TGTGCCAGCAGTTATAGGACAGGGGGCCTAGAGACCCAGTACTTC. It translates to CASSYRTGGLETQYF.

V usage is TRBV19 and J usage is TRBJ1-5; D unresolved. Germline CDR1 reads LNHDA; CDR2 reads SQIVND (reference sequence). V gave up 6 bases and J gave up 5 bases, with 14 bases separating them. This CDR3 spans 14 amino acids. The chain's CDR3 is CASRLTRLDQPQHF. In DNA, the CDR3 is TGTGCCAGTAGGCTAACCCGTCTTGATCAGCCCCAGCATTTT.

V usage is TRBV7-9 and J usage is TRBJ1-4; D is ambiguous. Looked up from germline, CDR1 is SEHNR and CDR2 is FQNEAQ (reference sequence). This CDR3 contains 15 residues. Trimming cost V 3 bases and J 0 bases, with 8 bases left between them. CDR3: CASSFSSATNEKLFF. CDR3 in DNA: TGTGCCAGCAGCTTTTCGTCTGCAACTAATGAAAAACTGTTTTTT.

This sequence joins TRBV5-1 and TRBJ2-7; possible D gene TRBD1, 6 bases. The CDR3 is 14 amino acids. The V end was cut by 4 bases, the J end by 2 bases, with 13 bases between. CDR1 SGHRS and CDR2 YFSETQ come from the germline V gene. CDR3 residues: CASSTRQVPYEQYF. The CDR3, as DNA: TGCGCCAGCAGCACCCGACAGGTACCCTACGAGCAGTACTTC.

The V and J genes are TRBV12-1 and TRBJ2-7; the table's D call of TRBD2 was not tested on the DNA. TRBV12-1 represents a pseudogene. CDR3 size: 13 residues. DNA of the CDR3: TGTGCCAGCAGCTTAAGTCCGGCCTACGAGCAGTACTTC. This translates into CASSLSPAYEQYF.